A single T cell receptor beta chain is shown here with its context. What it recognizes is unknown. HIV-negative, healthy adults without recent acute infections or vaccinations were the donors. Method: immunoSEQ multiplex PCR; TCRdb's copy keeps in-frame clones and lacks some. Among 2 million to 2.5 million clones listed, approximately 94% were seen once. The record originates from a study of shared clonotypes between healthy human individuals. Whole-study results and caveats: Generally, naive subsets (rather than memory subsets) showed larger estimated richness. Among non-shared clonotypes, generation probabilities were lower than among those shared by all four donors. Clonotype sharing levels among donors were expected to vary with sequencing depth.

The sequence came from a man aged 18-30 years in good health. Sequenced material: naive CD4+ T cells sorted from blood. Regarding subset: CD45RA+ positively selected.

Written as DNA, the CDR3 is TGTGCCAGCAGCTCGACTCGAGGACAGGGTGACTATGGCTACACCTTC. Its protein product is CASSSTRGQGDYGYTF. The chain uses TRBV7-8 and TRBJ1-2, with TRBD1 identical over 8 bases. J lost 3 bases, V lost 4 bases, and 10 bases had no gene match. Germline CDR1 reads SGHVS; CDR2 reads FQNEAQ. This CDR3 is 16 amino acids long.